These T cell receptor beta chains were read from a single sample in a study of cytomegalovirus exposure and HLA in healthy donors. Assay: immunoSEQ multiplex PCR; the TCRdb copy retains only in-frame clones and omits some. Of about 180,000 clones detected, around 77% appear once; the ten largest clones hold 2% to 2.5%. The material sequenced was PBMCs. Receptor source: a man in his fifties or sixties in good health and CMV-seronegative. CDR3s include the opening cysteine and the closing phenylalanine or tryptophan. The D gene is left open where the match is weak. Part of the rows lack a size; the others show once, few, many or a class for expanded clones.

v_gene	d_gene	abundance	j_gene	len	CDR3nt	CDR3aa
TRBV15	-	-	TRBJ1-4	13	TGTGCCACCAGCAGGACTGTGGATGAAAAACTGTTTTTT	CATSRTVDEKLFF
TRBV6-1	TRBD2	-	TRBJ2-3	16	TGTGCCAGCAGTGAAGCGGTAGCGGGGTTGACAGATACGCAGTATTTT	CASSEAVAGLTDTQYF
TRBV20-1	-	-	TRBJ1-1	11	TGCAGTGCCCCCTCAGGGGTCGAAGCTTTCTTT	CSAPSGVEAFF
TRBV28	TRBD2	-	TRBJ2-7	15	TGTGCCAGCAGTTTTGCGGGAGGACAACTCTACGAGCAGTACTTC	CASSFAGGQLYEQYF
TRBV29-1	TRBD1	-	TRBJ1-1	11	TGCAGCGTTGACAGGGGGGAAAAAGCTTTCTTT	CSVDRGEKAFF
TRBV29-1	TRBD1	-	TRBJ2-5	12	TGCAGCGGGTCAGGGGGCAAAGAGACCCAGTACTTC	CSGSGGKETQYF
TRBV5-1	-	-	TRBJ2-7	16	TGCGCCAGCAGCTTTTTCGGGACACCCAACTCCTACGAGCAGTACTTC	CASSFFGTPNSYEQYF
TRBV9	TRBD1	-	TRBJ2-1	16	TGTGCCAGCAGCGTAGGTTGGGGACAGACCTACAATGAGCAGTTCTTC	CASSVGWGQTYNEQFF
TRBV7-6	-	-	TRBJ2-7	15	TGTGCCAGCAGCTTAGTGGAGAGCAGCTCCTACGAGCAGTACTTC	CASSLVESSSYEQYF
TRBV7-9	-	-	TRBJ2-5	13	TGTGCCAGCAGCTCACAGGGTAGGGAGACCCAGTACTTC	CASSSQGRETQYF
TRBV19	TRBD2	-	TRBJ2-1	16	TGTGCCAGTAGTATCGGGACTAGCGCGATCTACAATGAGCAGTTCTTC	CASSIGTSAIYNEQFF
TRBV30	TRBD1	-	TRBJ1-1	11	TGTGCCGGTACAGGGGCCACTGAAGCTTTCTTT	CAGTGATEAFF
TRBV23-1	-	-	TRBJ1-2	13	TGCGCCAGCAGTCAATCAAACTGCTATGGCTACACCTTC	CASSQSNCYGYTF
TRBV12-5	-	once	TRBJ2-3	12	TGTGCTAGTGGTTCTTCGGGGGATACGCAGTATTTT	CASGSSGDTQYF
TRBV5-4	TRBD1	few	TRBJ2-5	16	TGTGCCAGCAGCACCCGGACAGGGCCGACCCCGAGGACCCAGTACTTC	CASSTRTGPTPRTQYF
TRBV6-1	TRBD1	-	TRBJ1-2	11	TGTGCCAGCAGAGGGACAGATGGCTACACCTTC	CASRGTDGYTF
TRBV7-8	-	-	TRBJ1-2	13	TGTGCCAGCAGCATACAGGGTGCTGGGGGCTACACCTTC	CASSIQGAGGYTF
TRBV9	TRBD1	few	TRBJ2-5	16	TGTGCCAGCAGCGAGGGGGACAGTCTGCCGGGCGAGACCCAGTACTTC	CASSEGDSLPGETQYF
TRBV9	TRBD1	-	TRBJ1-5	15	TGTGCCAGCAGCGTGGGGACAGTGGCTGATCAGCCCCAGCATTTT	CASSVGTVADQPQHF
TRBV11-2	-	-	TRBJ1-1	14	TGTGCCAGCAGCTTAGATCCGGGGGGCACTGAAGCTTTCTTT	CASSLDPGGTEAFF
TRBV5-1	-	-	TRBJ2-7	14	TGCGCCAGCAGCTGGAGTAGCGGACCCTCCGAGCAGTACTTC	CASSWSSGPSEQYF
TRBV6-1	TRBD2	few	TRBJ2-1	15	TGTGCCAGCAGTGAAATAGCGGGCTCCTACAATGAGCAGTTCTTC	CASSEIAGSYNEQFF
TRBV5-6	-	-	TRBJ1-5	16	TGTGCCAGCAGCTTGGGCAGGGGAACGAGCAATCAGCCCCAGCATTTT	CASSLGRGTSNQPQHF
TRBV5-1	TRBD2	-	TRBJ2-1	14	TGCGCCAGCCGGGAGGGCCACGGAGGGGATGAGCAGTTCTTC	CASREGHGGDEQFF
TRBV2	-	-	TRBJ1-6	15	TGTGCCAGCAGCCCTGGGAGGGTCTATAATTCACCCCTCCACTTT	CASSPGRVYNSPLHF
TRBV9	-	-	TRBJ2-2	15	TGTGCCAGCAGCGTAGGAAGTGTAACAACCGGGGAGCTGTTTTTT	CASSVGSVTTGELFF
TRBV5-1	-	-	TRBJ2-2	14	TGCGCCAGCAGCTACGGGATTAACACCGGGGAGCTGTTTTTT	CASSYGINTGELFF
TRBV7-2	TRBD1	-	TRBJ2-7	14	TGTGCCAGCAGCCAAGGACAGGGGGCCTACGAGCAGTACTTC	CASSQGQGAYEQYF
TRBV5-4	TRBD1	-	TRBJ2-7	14	TGTGCCAGCAGCCGGGGACAGGGGGGCTACGAGCAGTACTTC	CASSRGQGGYEQYF
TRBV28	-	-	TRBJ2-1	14	TGTGCCAGCAGTTTTGGAGCCCCCAACAATGAGCAGTTCTTC	CASSFGAPNNEQFF
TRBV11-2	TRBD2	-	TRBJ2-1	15	TGTGCCAGCAGCCCAAGGAGCGGGGGTGACAATGAGCAGTTCTTC	CASSPRSGGDNEQFF
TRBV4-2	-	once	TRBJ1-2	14	TGTGCCAGCAGCCAAGATCGGGAGGTTGGTGGCTACCCCTTC	CASSQDREVGGYPF
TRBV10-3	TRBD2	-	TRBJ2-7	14	TGTGCCATCACGGATAGCGGGGTAGGGTACGAGCAGTACTTC	CAITDSGVGYEQYF
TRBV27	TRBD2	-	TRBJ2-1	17	TGTGCCAGCAGTCTCCGATCACTAGCGGGGGTTAACAATGAGCAGTTCTTC	CASSLRSLAGVNNEQFF
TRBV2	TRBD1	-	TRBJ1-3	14	TGTGCCAGCAGACCGGGACAGATTGGAAACACCATATATTTT	CASRPGQIGNTIYF
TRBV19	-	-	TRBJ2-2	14	TGTGCCAGTAGTAAATTGGACACCACCGGGGAGCTGTTTTTT	CASSKLDTTGELFF
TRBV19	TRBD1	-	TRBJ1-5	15	TGTGCCAGTAGTATAGGCGGGACAGTCGATCAGCCCCAGCATTTT	CASSIGGTVDQPQHF
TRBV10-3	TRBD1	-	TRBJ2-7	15	TGTGCCATCAGGACCGACAGGGGCTCGTCCTACGAGCAGTACTTC	CAIRTDRGSSYEQYF
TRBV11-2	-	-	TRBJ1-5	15	TGTGCCAGCAGCTTGACCGGACTTACCGGGGGGCCCCAGCATTTT	CASSLTGLTGGPQHF
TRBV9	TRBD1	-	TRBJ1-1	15	TGTGCCAGCAGCGTAGCGGGACAGGGTGGTTCTGAAGCTTTCTTT	CASSVAGQGGSEAFF
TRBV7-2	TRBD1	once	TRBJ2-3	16	TGTGCCAGCAGCAGGGGACAGGGAGAAACTACAGATACGCAGTATTTT	CASSRGQGETTDTQYF
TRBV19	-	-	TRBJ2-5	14	TGTGCCAGTAGACCAACGGGACAAGAAGAGACCCAGTACTTC	CASRPTGQEETQYF
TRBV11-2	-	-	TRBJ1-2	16	TGTGCCAGCAGCTTAGGCTCCTACTTCTCTGACTATGGCTACACCTTC	CASSLGSYFSDYGYTF
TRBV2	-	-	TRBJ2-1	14	TGTGCCAGCAGAAAAGAAAGTACTACAGGTGAGCAGTTCTTC	CASRKESTTGEQFF
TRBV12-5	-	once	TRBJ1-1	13	TGTGCTAGTGGTTTGGAGGGGGTGGGTGAAGCTTTCTTT	CASGLEGVGEAFF
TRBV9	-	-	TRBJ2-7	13	TGTGCCAGCAGCGGGGGGCACTCCTACGAGCAGTACTTC	CASSGGHSYEQYF
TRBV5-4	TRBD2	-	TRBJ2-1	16	TGTGCCAGCAGCTCGGGACTAGCGGGGGGACACAATGAGCAGTTCTTC	CASSSGLAGGHNEQFF
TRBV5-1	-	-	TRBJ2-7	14	TGCGCCAGCAGCTTGGAACACCCCGGAGGGGAGCAGTACTTC	CASSLEHPGGEQYF